This T cell receptor (beta chain) was obtained from a study of blood T cell repertoires in COVID-19. The wider study: Samples representing acute and convalescent COVID-19 were sourced from the United States, Italy and Spain. PBMCs, B-cell-depleted T cells, or T cells provided the cDNA or gDNA that made up the material.

Libraries were prepared by immunoSEQ multiplex PCR; TCRdb keeps only in-frame clonotypes and omits some of them. The profile shows about 200,000 clones, roughly 80% of them singletons. The CDR3 sequence is 14 residues long. V lost 6 bases to trimming and J lost 6 bases; unmatched junction nucleotides: 5. CDR1 and CDR2 (germline): SGHVS, FQNEAQ. The V call is TRBV7-8, the J call TRBJ2-2, with TRBD1 identical over 9 bases. Material for sequencing was peripheral blood. The TCR sequence derives from a woman of 80 years or more with acute or convalescent COVID-19. The CDR3 loop is CASSWDRVAGELFF. CDR3 in DNA: TGTGCCAGCAGTTGGGACAGGGTCGCCGGGGAGCTGTTTTTT.